Below are 24 T cell receptor beta chains sequenced from a single sample in a study of blood T cell repertoires in COVID-19. Profiling relied on immunoSEQ multiplex PCR, and the TCRdb table lists in-frame clones only, not all of them. The sample has tens of thousands of clones, approximately 86% seen once. Sequencing was carried out using peripheral blood. The receptors stem from a woman in her 70s with active COVID-19.

The chain employs TRBV3-1 (or the pseudogene TRBV3-2) and TRBJ1-1; TRBD1 is a possible D gene (5 bases). Germline loops: CDR1 LGHDT, CDR2 YNNKEL (reference sequence). V dropped 2 bases and J dropped 5 bases, with 12 bases sitting between them. The CDR3 covers 14 residues. The CDR3 region is CASSQYGGGTEAFF. CDR3 sequence (DNA): TGTGCCAGCAGCCAATACGGGGGAGGTACTGAAGCTTTCTTT.

The chain uses TRBV5-6 and TRBJ2-7; D possibly corresponds to TRBD2 (5 bases). Germline CDR1 and CDR2: SGHDT and YYEEEE. The CDR3 consists of 14 residues. V lost 2 bases and J lost 2, with 11 bases in between. This CDR3 is CASSFGPSTYEQYF. CDR3 bases: TGTGCCAGCAGCTTTGGGCCTAGCACCTACGAGCAGTACTTC.

The chain combines TRBV28 with TRBJ1-1; no firm D call. Trimming stripped 3 bases from V and 0 bases from J, with 8 bases between. This CDR3 has 14 amino acids. From germline, CDR1 is MDHEN and CDR2 SYDVKM. The CDR3 bases are TGTGCCAGCAGTTTGCCAGCGGTGAACACTGAAGCTTTCTTT. Amino acids: CASSLPAVNTEAFF.

J is TRBJ2-1 and V is TRBV5-4; TRBD2 matches 11 bases. CDR1 SGHNT and CDR2 YYREEE come from the germline V gene (reference sequence). This CDR3 comprises 15 residues. V lost 3 bases and J lost 6; bases outside the gene matches: 5. The CDR3 DNA is TGTGCCAGCAGCTCGTCTAGCGGGAGGTTCAATGAGCAGTTCTTC. It specifies CASSSSSGRFNEQFF. Full variable domain (outside the CDR3, taken from reference TRBV5-4 and TRBJ2-1): ETGVTQSPTHLIKTRGQQVTLRCSSQSGHNTVSWYQQALGQGPQFIFQYYREEENGRGNFPPRFSGLQFPNYSSELNVNALELDDSALYLCASSSSSGRFNEQFFGPGTRLTVL.

Remarks on this clone: Its ends do not fully match the called genes, so a read error is possible. The rearrangement joins TRBV27 to TRBJ1-2, with 12 bases fitting TRBD1. The CDR3 totals 15 residues. From germline, CDR1 is MNHEY and CDR2 SMNVEV (reference sequence). This chain's CDR3 is CVSSLLGQGAGGYTF. The CDR3 DNA is TGTGTCAGCAGTTTATTGGGACAGGGGGCAGGTGGCTACACCTTC.

The V and J genes are TRBV7-3 and TRBJ2-3; 8 nucleotides agree with TRBD1. Germline V gene data show CDR1 as SGHTA and CDR2 as FQGTGA. V lost 5 bases to trimming and J lost 3 bases; unmatched junction nucleotides: 4. The CDR3 length is 14 residues. The CDR3 DNA sequence: TGTGCCAGCAGCCCCGACAGGGGTACAGATACGCAGTATTTT. The encoded protein is CASSPDRGTDTQYF.

This clone was detected only once. The CDR3 spells CASSQAILAADTQYF. The CDR3 nucleotides read TGTGCCAGCAGCCAAGCGATCCTAGCAGCAGATACGCAGTATTTT. The chain is built from TRBV3-1 (or the pseudogene TRBV3-2) and TRBJ2-3; D perhaps matches TRBD2 (5 bases). V shed 1 base and J shed 4 bases, with 12 bases lying between them. CDR3 length equals 15 residues. Per germline, CDR1 LGHDT and CDR2 YNNKEL (reference sequence).

This chain joins TRBV6-5 and TRBJ2-1; tentatively, D is TRBD1 (5 bases). Germline V gene lookup returns CDR1 MNHEY and CDR2 SVGAGI. V lost 4 bases, J lost 6 bases, and 10 bases lay in between. This CDR3 region has 13 residues. Written as DNA, the CDR3 is TGTGCCAGCAGTTTCTACCAGGGCAATGAGCAGTTCTTC. This codes for CASSFYQGNEQFF.

The rearrangement links TRBV30 to TRBJ1-1; D call uncertain. There are 14 residues in the CDR3. The V gene's germline CDR1 is GTSNPN and CDR2 SVGIG (reference sequence). V lost 0 bases and J lost 0, with 8 bases in between. This CDR3 reads CAWSVLRMNTEAFF. The CDR3 nucleotides read TGTGCCTGGAGTGTACTACGGATGAACACTGAAGCTTTCTTT.

This clone was recorded once. The J gene is TRBJ2-3, the V gene TRBV30; 7 bases match TRBD2. Germline loops: CDR1 GTSNPN, CDR2 SVGIG (reference sequence). The junction had 9 bases not matched to a gene; V was cut back by 2 bases and J by 10 bases. This CDR3 is built from 13 residues. This CDR3 reads CAWSTDLGRAQYF. The DNA for the CDR3 is TGTGCCTGGAGTACGGACCTGGGGAGGGCGCAGTATTTT.

The chain employs TRBV2 and TRBJ1-5; no reliable D call. The CDR3 totals 17 residues. Germline CDR1 SNHLY, CDR2 FYNNEI. The V gene lost 5 bases and the J gene lost 0 bases, with 17 bases spanning the gap. In DNA, the CDR3 is TGTGCCAGCAGTACTATTTCAGAACTACATAGCAATCAGCCCCAGCATTTT. Translated: CASSTISELHSNQPQHF.

This sequence joins TRBV30 and TRBJ1-5; D uncertain. V was trimmed by 6 bases and J by 3 bases, leaving 12 bases between them. This CDR3 is 13 amino acids long. CDR1 is GTSNPN, CDR2 SVGIG, per germline (reference sequence). The CDR3 nucleotides read TGTGCCTGTGAGGGTAGGGCCAATCAGCCCCAGCATTTT. It codes for CACEGRANQPQHF.

V gene TRBV2 combines with J gene TRBJ1-4; 9 positions match TRBD1. The J segment lost 8 bases and the V segment lost 9 bases, leaving 4 bases of the junction unmatched. Germline V CDR1 and CDR2: SNHLY, FYNNEI. The CDR3 totals 12 residues. This chain's CDR3 is CARGDRDEKLFF. DNA of the CDR3: TGTGCCAGAGGGGACAGGGACGAAAAACTGTTTTTT.

The chain couples TRBV19 to TRBJ2-7, with 9 positions matching TRBD1. V trimming: 0 bases; J trimming: 2 bases; junction bases outside the gene matches: 2. This CDR3 is built from 15 residues. Germline values: CDR1 LNHDA, CDR2 SQIVND (reference sequence). CDR3 region: CASSIDRTGAYEQYF. The CDR3 DNA sequence: TGTGCCAGTAGTATAGATCGGACAGGGGCCTACGAGCAGTACTTC. The full variable domain, with the rest looked up from reference TRBV19 and TRBJ2-7, is DGGITQSPKYLFRKEGQNVTLSCEQNLNHDAMYWYRQDPGQGLRLIYYSQIVNDFQKGDIAEGYSVSREKKESFPLTVTSAQKNPTAFYLCASSIDRTGAYEQYFGPGTRLTVT.

This rearrangement joins TRBV28 to TRBJ2-1, with 10 bases aligning to TRBD2. CDR1 and CDR2 from the germline V gene are MDHEN and SYDVKM. V trimming: 5 bases; J trimming: 5 bases; junction bases outside the gene matches: 6. The length of the CDR3 is 15 residues. The CDR3 loop reads CASSGSGRGDNEQFF. CDR3 in DNA: TGTGCCAGCAGTGGAAGCGGGAGGGGGGACAATGAGCAGTTCTTC.

The V call is TRBV19, the J call TRBJ1-6; 8 bases are a match to TRBD1. The CDR3 length is 16 residues. Germline V gene sequence: CDR1 LNHDA, CDR2 SQIVND (reference sequence). V was clipped by 4 bases and J by 3 bases; unmatched bases: 5. CDR3 sequence: CASSTRTGFYNSPLHF. Here the CDR3 DNA reads TGTGCCAGTAGTACGAGGACAGGGTTCTATAATTCACCCCTCCACTTT. The full variable domain, completed using reference TRBV19 and TRBJ1-6, is DGGITQSPKYLFRKEGQNVTLSCEQNLNHDAMYWYRQDPGQGLRLIYYSQIVNDFQKGDIAEGYSVSREKKESFPLTVTSAQKNPTAFYLCASSTRTGFYNSPLHFGNGTRLTVT.

The chain carries TRBV10-3 and TRBJ1-1; 7 positions agree with TRBD1. Germline loops: CDR1 ENHRY, CDR2 SYGVKD. The CDR3 spans 14 residues. V lost 6 bases and J lost 5; bases outside the gene matches: 9. Here the CDR3 reads CAIRDTGEKTEAFF. The DNA for the CDR3 is TGTGCCATCAGAGACACAGGGGAGAAAACTGAAGCTTTCTTT.

The chain couples TRBV3-1 (or the pseudogene TRBV3-2) to TRBJ2-7; D is possibly TRBD2 (5 bases). The CDR3 consists of 14 residues. CDR1 is LGHDT and CDR2 is YNNKEL in the germline V gene (reference sequence). V was clipped by 0 bases and J by 2 bases, with 8 bases between them. The CDR3: CASSQDTTTYEQYF. In DNA, the CDR3 is TGTGCCAGCAGCCAAGATACGACTACCTACGAGCAGTACTTC.

A single count supports this clone. The chain has TRBV27 and TRBJ2-7, with 13 nucleotides matching TRBD2. The CDR3 sequence is 16 residues long. The ends lost 6 bases at V and 0 bases at J; junction bases unmatched: 5. Germline V CDR1 and CDR2: MNHEY, SMNVEV (reference sequence). The CDR3 bases are TGTGCCAGCAGGCGGACTAGCGGGAGTACCTCCTACGAGCAGTACTTC. It encodes CASRRTSGSTSYEQYF.

The rearrangement links TRBV7-3 to TRBJ2-1; TRBD2 matches at 7 bases. Germline V gives CDR1 SGHTA, CDR2 FQGTGA. The V and J ends lost 5 bases and 2 bases, in that order; junction bases with no gene match: 6. This CDR3 comprises 15 residues. The CDR3 DNA follows: TGTGCCAGCAGCCCGGGGGGTAGCGCCTACAATGAGCAGTTCTTC. Translation gives CASSPGGSAYNEQFF.

A single count supports this clone. The chain uses TRBV27 and TRBJ1-1; no definite D call. The CDR3 runs 14 residues. The V end lost 2 bases, the J end lost 4 bases, and 11 bases lay between the germline ends. Germline CDR1 is MNHEY and CDR2 is SMNVEV (reference sequence). The CDR3 protein is CASSLRQAGTEAFF. The CDR3 region has the DNA TGTGCCAGCAGTTTAAGGCAGGCGGGCACTGAAGCTTTCTTT.

The chain carries TRBV6-5 and TRBJ1-5; D might be TRBD1 (5 bases). The V gene lost 6 bases and the J gene lost 9 bases, with 18 bases spanning the gap. The CDR3 covers 14 residues. Germline V gene lookup returns CDR1 MNHEY and CDR2 SVGAGI. In DNA, the CDR3 is TGTGCCAGCAGGGACCGGGACTCACTCCGGCCCCAGCATTTT. It encodes CASRDRDSLRPQHF.

The chain is built from TRBV5-6 and TRBJ2-1, with 14 bases aligning to TRBD2. CDR1 SGHDT and CDR2 YYEEEE come from the germline V gene. With V trimmed by 3 bases and J by 8 bases, 4 bases remained unmatched. The length of the CDR3 is 15 residues. The CDR3 sequence: CASSSGLAGAYEQFF. CDR3 nucleotide sequence: TGTGCCAGCAGCTCGGGACTAGCGGGAGCATATGAGCAGTTCTTC.

The rearrangement uses TRBV9 and TRBJ2-7; 8 nucleotides line up with TRBD2. Trimming at V came to 3 bases and at J to 8 bases, leaving 10 bases not matched to a gene. The CDR3 covers 14 residues. The germline V gene has CDR1 SGDLS and CDR2 YYNGEE. CDR3 sequence: CASSALSGGAQQYF. The CDR3 DNA reads as TGTGCCAGCAGCGCCCTCTCGGGGGGGGCCCAGCAGTACTTC.